Listed below are T cell receptor beta chains from one sample, sequenced in a study of cytomegalovirus exposure and HLA in healthy donors. The table came from immunoSEQ multiplex PCR; TCRdb's copy has only in-frame clones and leaves some out. This table has about 130,000 clones, about 66% appearing once. Sequenced sample: PBMCs. These receptors were taken from a human donor in good health. The conserved cysteine and the conserved F or W are not part of the CDR3 here. Fields, in order: J gene, V gene, CDR3 protein.

>TRBJ2-7|TRBV28
ASSLGGIREQY
>TRBJ1-2|TRBV14
ASSQRQGGYGYT
>TRBJ1-1|TRBV19
ASTMTRMNTEAF
>TRBJ1-5|TRBV7-9
ASSSTVQPQH
>TRBJ2-3|TRBV7-2
ASSLQGLDTQY
>TRBJ1-1|TRBV6-5
ASTLGGVNTEAF
>TRBJ1-2|TRBV2
ASRTDNYGYT
>TRBJ2-5|TRBV28
ASSLTDREETQY
>TRBJ2-7|TRBV6-1
ASEESGSSTLEQY
>TRBJ2-1|TRBV6-5
ASSYSVTSSYNEQF
>TRBJ1-2|TRBV28
ASSYDPGTMGNGYT
>TRBJ1-5|TRBV28
ASSAIPGQRNQPQH
>TRBJ2-7|TRBV6-5
ASSRQKGGPYEQY
>TRBJ1-4|TRBV27
ASKRDAGHLYEKLF
>TRBJ1-5|TRBV28
ASSRGGGPQH
>TRBJ2-7|TRBV28
ASSPGDSYEQY
>TRBJ2-2|TRBV5-8
ASSSRGTGGITGELF
>TRBJ2-7|TRBV6-5
ASSYRGQEQY
>TRBJ2-3|TRBV19
ATAGVGTDTQY
>TRBJ1-4|TRBV4-1
ASSPRQGSEKLF
>TRBJ2-7|TRBV19
ASSIDPTGVNEQY
>TRBJ1-4|TRBV11-2
ASRRTGVQEKLF
>TRBJ2-5|TRBV27
ASRRLGALRETQY
>TRBJ2-1|TRBV27
ASSLGGPDNEQF
>TRBJ1-5|TRBV28
ASATGVEPQH
>TRBJ2-7|TRBV27
ASSTGEEYEQY
>TRBJ2-3|TRBV20-1
SASGQRTQY
>TRBJ2-1|TRBV6-1
ASSPTGEQF
>TRBJ2-2|TRBV7-7
ASSNGVLSGGNTGELF
>TRBJ2-7|TRBV7-9
ASSSLWRGSYEQY
>TRBJ1-5|TRBV12-5
ASGSLPQPQH